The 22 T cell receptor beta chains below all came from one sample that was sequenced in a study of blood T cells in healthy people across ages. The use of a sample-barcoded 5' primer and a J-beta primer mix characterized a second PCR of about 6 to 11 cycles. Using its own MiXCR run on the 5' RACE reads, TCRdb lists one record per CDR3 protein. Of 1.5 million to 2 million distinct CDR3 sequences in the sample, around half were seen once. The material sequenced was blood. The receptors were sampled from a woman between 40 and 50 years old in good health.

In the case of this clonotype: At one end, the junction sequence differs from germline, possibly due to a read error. The CDR3 sequence: CVSSFGTGGNQPQHF. The CDR3, as DNA: TGTGTCAGCAGCTTTGGGACAGGGGGCAATCAGCCCCAGCATTTT. The chain employs TRBV7-2 and TRBJ1-5, with 10 bases matching TRBD1. Germline lookup yields CDR1 SGHTA and CDR2 FQGNSA. The CDR3 totals 15 residues.

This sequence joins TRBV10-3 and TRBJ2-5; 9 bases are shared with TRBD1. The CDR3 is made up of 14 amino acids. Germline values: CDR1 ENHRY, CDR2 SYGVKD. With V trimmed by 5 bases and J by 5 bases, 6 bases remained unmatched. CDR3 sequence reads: CAISQQGAVETQYF. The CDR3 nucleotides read TGTGCCATCAGTCAACAGGGGGCCGTGGAGACCCAGTACTTC.

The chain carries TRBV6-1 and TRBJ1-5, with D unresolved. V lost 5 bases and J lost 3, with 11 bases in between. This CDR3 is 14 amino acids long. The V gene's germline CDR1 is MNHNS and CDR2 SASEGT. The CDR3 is CASSPTFFNQPQHF. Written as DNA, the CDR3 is TGTGCCAGCAGTCCAACATTTTTCAATCAGCCCCAGCATTTT.

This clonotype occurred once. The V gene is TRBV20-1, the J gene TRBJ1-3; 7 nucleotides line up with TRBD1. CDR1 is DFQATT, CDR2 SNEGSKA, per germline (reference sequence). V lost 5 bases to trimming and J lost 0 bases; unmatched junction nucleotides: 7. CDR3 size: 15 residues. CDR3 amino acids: CSASGQVSSGNTIYF. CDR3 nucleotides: TGCAGTGCTTCCGGACAGGTTAGCTCTGGAAACACCATATATTTT.

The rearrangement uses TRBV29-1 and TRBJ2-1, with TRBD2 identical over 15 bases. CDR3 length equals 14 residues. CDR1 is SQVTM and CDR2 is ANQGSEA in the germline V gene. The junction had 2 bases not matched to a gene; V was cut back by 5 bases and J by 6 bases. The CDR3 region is CSVRTSGGANEQFF. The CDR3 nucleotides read TGCAGCGTTAGGACTAGCGGGGGGGCCAATGAGCAGTTCTTC.

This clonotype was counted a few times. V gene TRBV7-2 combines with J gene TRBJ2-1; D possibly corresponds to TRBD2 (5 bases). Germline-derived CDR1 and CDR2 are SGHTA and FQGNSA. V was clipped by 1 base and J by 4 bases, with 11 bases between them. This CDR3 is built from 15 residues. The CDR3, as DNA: TGTGCCAGCAGCTTAGTAGCGCTCCAATACAATGAGCAGTTCTTC. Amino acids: CASSLVALQYNEQFF.

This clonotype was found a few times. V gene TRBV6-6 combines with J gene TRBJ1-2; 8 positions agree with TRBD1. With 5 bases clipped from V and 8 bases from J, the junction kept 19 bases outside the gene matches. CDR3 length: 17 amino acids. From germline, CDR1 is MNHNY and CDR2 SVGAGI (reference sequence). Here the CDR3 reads CASSSVRDRTTLGGYTF. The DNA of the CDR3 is TGTGCCAGCAGTAGCGTTCGGGACAGGACCACACTGGGGGGCTACACCTTC.

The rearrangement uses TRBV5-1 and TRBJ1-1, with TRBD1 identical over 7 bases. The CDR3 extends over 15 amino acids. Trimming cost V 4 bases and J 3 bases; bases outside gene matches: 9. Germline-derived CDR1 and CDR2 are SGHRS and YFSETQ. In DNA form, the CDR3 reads TGCGCCAGCAGCCCCTGGGACAGATCCGACACTGAAGCTTTCTTT. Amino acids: CASSPWDRSDTEAFF. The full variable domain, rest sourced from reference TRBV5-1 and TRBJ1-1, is KAGVTQTPRYLIKTRGQQVTLSCSPISGHRSVSWYQQTPGQGLQFLFEYFSETQRNKGNFPGRFSGRQFSNSRSEMNVSTLELGDSALYLCASSPWDRSDTEAFFGQGTRLTVV.

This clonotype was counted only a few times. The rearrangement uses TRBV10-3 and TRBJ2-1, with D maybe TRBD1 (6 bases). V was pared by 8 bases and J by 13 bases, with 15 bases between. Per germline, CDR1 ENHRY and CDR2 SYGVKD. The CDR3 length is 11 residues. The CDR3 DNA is TGTGCCATCCAGGGGTGGGGTGATCAGTTCTTC. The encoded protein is CAIQGWGDQFF.

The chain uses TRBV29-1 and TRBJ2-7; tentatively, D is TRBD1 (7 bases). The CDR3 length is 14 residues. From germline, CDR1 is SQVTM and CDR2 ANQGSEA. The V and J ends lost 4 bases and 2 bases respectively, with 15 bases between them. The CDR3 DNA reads TGCAGCGTTGCGAACAGGGGAGGCCCCTACGAGCAGTACTTC. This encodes CSVANRGGPYEQYF.

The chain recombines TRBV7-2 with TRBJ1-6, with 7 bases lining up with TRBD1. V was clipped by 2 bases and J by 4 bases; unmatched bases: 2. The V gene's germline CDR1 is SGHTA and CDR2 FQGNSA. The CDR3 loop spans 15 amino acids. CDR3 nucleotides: TGTGCCAGCAGCTTAACAGGGGCATATAATTCACCCCTCCACTTT. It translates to CASSLTGAYNSPLHF. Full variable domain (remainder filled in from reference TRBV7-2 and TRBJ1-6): GAGVSQSPSNKVTEKGKDVELRCDPISGHTALYWYRQSLGQGLEFLIYFQGNSAPDKSGLPSDRFSAERTGGSVSTLTIQRTQQEDSAVYLCASSLTGAYNSPLHFGNGTRLTVT.

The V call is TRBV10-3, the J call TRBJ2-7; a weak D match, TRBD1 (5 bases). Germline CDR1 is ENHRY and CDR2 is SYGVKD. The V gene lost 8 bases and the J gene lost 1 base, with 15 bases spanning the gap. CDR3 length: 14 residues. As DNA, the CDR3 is TGTGCCATCGGGGCGCAGGGTCGGTCCTACGAGCAGTACTTC. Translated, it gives CAIGAQGRSYEQYF.

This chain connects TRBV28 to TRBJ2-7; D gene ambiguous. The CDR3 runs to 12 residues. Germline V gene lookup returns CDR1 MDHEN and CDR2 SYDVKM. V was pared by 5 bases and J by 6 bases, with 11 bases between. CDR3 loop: CASSRRHCEQYF. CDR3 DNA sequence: TGTGCCAGCAGTCGGCGGCACTGCGAGCAGTACTTC.

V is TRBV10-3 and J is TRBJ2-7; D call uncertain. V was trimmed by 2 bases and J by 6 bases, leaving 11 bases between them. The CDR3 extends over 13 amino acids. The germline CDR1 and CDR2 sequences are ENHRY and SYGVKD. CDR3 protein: CAISEELYFEQYF. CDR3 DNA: TGTGCCATCAGTGAGGAACTATACTTCGAGCAGTACTTC.

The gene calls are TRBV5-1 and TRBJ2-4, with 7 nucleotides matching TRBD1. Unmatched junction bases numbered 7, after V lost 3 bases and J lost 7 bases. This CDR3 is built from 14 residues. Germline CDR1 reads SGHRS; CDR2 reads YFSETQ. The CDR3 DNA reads TGCGCCAGCAGCTCAGGACAGGTCATCAACATTCAGTACTTC. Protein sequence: CASSSGQVINIQYF.

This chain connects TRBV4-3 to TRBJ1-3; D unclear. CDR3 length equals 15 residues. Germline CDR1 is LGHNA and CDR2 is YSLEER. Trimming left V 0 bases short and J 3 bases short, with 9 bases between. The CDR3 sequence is CASSQDRGLGNTIYF. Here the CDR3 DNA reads TGCGCCAGCAGCCAAGACCGGGGTCTTGGAAACACCATATATTTT.

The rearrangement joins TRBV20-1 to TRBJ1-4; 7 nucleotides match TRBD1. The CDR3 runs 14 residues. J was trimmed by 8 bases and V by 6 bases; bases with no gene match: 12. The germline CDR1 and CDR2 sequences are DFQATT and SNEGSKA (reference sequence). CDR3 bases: TGCAGTGCGCCCGGAACGGCAGGGGGGGAAAAACTGTTTTTT. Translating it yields CSAPGTAGGEKLFF.

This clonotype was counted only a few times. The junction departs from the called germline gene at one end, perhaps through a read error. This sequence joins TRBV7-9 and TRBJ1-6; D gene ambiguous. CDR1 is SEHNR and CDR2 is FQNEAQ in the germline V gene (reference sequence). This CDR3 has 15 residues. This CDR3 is CASSFTEPYNSPLHF. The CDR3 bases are TGTGCCAGCAGCTTCACAGAACCCTACAATTCACCCCTCCACTTT.

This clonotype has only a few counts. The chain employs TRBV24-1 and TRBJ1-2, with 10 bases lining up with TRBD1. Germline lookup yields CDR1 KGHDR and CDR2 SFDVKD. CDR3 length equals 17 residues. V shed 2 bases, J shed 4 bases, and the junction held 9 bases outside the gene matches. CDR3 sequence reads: CATSDSVGTGDSYGYTF. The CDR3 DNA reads TGTGCCACCAGTGATTCGGTCGGGACAGGGGATTCCTATGGCTACACCTTC.

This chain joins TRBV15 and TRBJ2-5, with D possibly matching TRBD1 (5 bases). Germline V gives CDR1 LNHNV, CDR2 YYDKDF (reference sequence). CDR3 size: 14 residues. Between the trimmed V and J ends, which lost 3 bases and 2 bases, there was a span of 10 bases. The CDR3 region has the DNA TGTGCCACCAGCAGTGTACGGACACAAGAGACCCAGTACTTC. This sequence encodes CATSSVRTQETQYF. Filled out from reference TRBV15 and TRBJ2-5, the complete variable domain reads DAMVIQNPRYQVTQFGKPVTLSCSQTLNHNVMYWYQQKSSQAPKLLFHYYDKDFNNEADTPDNFQSRRPNTSFCFLDIRSPGLGDTAMYLCATSSVRTQETQYFGPGTRLLVL.

CDR3 nucleotide sequence: TGTGCCAGCAGCCCCCCCGGGACAGGCGCCATTCAGTACTTC. It specifies CASSPPGTGAIQYF. J is TRBJ2-4 and V is TRBV7-3, with 8 bases that match TRBD1. This CDR3 has 14 amino acids. CDR1 SGHTA and CDR2 FQGTGA come from the germline V gene. Trimming at V came to 5 bases and at J to 9 bases, leaving 9 bases not matched to a gene. Based on the CDR3 plus reference TRBV7-3 and TRBJ2-4, the full variable domain is GAGVSQTPSNKVTEKGKYVELRCDPISGHTALYWYRQSLGQGPEFLIYFQGTGAADDSGLPNDRFFAVRPEGSVSTLKIQRTERGDSAVYLCASSPPGTGAIQYFGAGTRLSVL.

The CDR3 DNA reads TGCGCCAGCAGCTTGGCCTCGACAGGGTTGGTGAACACTGAAGCTTTCTTT. Encoded protein: CASSLASTGLVNTEAFF. The V and J genes are TRBV5-1 and TRBJ1-1; TRBD1 matches at 7 bases. CDR1 and CDR2 from the germline V gene are SGHRS and YFSETQ. After removal of 0 bases from V and 0 bases from J, the junction contained 8 bases not matched to a gene. This CDR3 has 17 residues.